The T cell receptor (beta chain) described here comes from a study of blood T cells in healthy people across ages. Whole-study results and caveats: A greater number of naive CD4+ cells and higher diversity distinguished long-lived donors from aged donors. A roughly linear fall in TCR beta diversity per million T cells was seen with increasing age. Lack of knowledge of donor CMV status possibly confounded expanded clonotype changes.

The people who gave samples were healthy Caucasians from Russia, aged about 6 to 100. Trimming removed 2 bases from V and 1 base from J; junction bases left unmatched: 6. Germline lookup yields CDR1 MNHEY and CDR2 SVGEGT. The CDR3 has 18 amino acids. Using a J-beta primer mix together with a sample-barcoded 5' primer, a second PCR was run for roughly 6 to 11 cycles. Each CDR3 protein gets one entry after TCRdb re-called the 5' RACE reads with MiXCR. The data show hundreds of thousands of distinct CDR3 sequences, with 58% seen just once and 30% to 40% held by the top ten. With respect to this clonotype: Its target is unknown.

This chain uses TRBV6-2 or TRBV6-3 with TRBJ2-5, with 14 bases matching TRBD2. The sequence was obtained from a man aged 60 to 75 in good health. The sample consisted of blood. The DNA of the CDR3 is TGTGCCAGCAGTTACCGGACTAGCGGGGGGCCACTCCAAGAGACCCAGTACTTC. This encodes CASSYRTSGGPLQETQYF.